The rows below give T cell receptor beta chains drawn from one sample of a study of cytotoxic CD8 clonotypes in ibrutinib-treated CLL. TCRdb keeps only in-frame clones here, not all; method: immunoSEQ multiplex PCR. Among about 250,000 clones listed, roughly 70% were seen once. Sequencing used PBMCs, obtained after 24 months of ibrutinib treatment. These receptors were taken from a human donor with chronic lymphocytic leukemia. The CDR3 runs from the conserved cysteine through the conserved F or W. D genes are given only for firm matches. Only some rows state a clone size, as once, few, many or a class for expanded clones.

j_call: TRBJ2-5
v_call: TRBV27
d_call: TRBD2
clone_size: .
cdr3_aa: CASTSGDETLETQYF
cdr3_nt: TGTGCCAGCACCAGCGGGGACGAGACCCTAGAGACCCAGTACTTC

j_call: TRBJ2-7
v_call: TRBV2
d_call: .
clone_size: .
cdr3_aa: CASTQNEQYF
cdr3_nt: TGTGCCAGCACCCAGAACGAGCAGTACTTC

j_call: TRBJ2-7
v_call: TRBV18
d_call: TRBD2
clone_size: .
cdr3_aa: CASSRTSGSTSYEQYF
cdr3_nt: TGTGCCAGCTCAAGGACTAGCGGGAGTACCTCCTACGAGCAGTACTTC

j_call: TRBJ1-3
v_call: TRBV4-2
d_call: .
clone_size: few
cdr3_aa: CASSQDLAGTNTIYF
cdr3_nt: TGTGCCAGCAGCCAAGATTTAGCAGGGACAAACACCATATATTTT

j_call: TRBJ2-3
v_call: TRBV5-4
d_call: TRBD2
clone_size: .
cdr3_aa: CASSHPGLGTDTQYF
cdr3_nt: TGTGCCAGCAGTCATCCGGGACTAGGAACAGATACGCAGTATTTT

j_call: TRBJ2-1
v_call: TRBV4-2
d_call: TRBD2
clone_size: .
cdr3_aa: CATRSAGEGNEQFF
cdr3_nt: TGTGCCACCAGGTCAGCGGGAGAGGGCAATGAGCAGTTCTTC

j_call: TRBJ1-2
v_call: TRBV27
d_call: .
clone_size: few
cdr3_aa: CASRGGASGGYTF
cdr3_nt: TGTGCCAGCAGGGGAGGGGCCAGTGGTGGCTACACCTTC

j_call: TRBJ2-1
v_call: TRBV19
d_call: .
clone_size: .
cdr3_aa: CASSPNRLYNEQFF
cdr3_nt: TGTGCCAGTAGCCCGAATAGGCTATACAATGAGCAGTTCTTC

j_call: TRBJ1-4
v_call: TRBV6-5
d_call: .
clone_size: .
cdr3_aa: CASSYSSMGQKLFF
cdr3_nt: TGTGCCAGCAGTTACTCGAGTATGGGCCAAAAACTGTTTTTT

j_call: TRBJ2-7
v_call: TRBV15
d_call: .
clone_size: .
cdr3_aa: CATSSRLGTYEQYF
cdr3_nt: TGTGCCACCAGCTCCCGGCTAGGCACCTACGAGCAGTACTTC

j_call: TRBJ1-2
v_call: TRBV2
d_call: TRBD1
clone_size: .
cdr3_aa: CASSMGTAQRGYGYTF
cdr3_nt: TGTGCCAGCAGCATGGGGACAGCACAACGGGGTTATGGCTACACCTTC

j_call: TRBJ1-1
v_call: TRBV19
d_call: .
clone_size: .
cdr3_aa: CASSMRVPTEAFF
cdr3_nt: TGTGCCAGTAGTATGAGGGTCCCCACTGAAGCTTTCTTT

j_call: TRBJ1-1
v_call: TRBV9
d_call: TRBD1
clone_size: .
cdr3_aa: CASSVGTGGGPVF
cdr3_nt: TGTGCCAGCAGCGTAGGGACAGGGGGAGGGCCGGTCTTT

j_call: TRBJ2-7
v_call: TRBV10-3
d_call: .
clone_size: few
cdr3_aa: CAISDRQVNYEQYF
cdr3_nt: TGTGCCATCAGTGACAGACAGGTGAACTACGAGCAGTACTTC

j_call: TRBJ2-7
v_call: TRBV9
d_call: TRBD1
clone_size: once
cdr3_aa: CASSLGQEFTYEQYF
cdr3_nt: TGTGCCAGCAGCCTCGGACAGGAGTTTACCTACGAGCAGTACTTC

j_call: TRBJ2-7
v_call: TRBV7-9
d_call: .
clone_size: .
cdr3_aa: CASSPLSEQYF
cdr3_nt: TGTGCCAGCAGCCCCCTCTCCGAGCAGTACTTC

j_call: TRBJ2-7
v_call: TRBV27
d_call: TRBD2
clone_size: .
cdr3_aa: CASTGTSVYEQYF
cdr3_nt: TGTGCCAGTACCGGGACTAGCGTCTACGAGCAGTACTTC

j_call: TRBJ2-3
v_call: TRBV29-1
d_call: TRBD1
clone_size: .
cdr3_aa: CSVADRGSTDTQYF
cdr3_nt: TGCAGCGTCGCGGACAGGGGGAGCACAGATACGCAGTATTTT

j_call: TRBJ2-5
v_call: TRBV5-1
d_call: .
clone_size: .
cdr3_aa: CASSPSPRETQYF
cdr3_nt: TGCGCCAGCAGCCCCTCCCCGCGGGAGACCCAGTACTTC

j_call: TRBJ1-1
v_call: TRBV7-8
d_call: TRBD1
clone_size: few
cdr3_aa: CASSLTGGVTEAFF
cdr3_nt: TGTGCCAGCAGCTTAACAGGGGGAGTCACTGAAGCTTTCTTT

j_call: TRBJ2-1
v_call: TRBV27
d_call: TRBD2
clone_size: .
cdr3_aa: CASHAGGGPYNEQFF
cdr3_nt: TGTGCCAGCCACGCGGGGGGAGGGCCCTACAATGAGCAGTTCTTC

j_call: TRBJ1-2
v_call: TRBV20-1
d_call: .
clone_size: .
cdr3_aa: CSAPPFTF
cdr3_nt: TGCAGTGCCCCTCCTTTTACCTTC

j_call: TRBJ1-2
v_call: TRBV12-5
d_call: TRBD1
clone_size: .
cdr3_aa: CASGSDRFGYTF
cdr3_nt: TGTGCTAGTGGTTCGGACAGGTTTGGCTACACCTTC

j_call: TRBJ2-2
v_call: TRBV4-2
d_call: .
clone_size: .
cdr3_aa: CASSQPTGSGTGELFF
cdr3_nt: TGTGCCAGCAGCCAACCGACCGGGAGTGGCACCGGGGAGCTGTTTTTT

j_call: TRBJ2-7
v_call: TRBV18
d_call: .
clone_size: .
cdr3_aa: CASSPVRLTSWEQYF
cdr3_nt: TGTGCCAGCTCACCGGTACGTTTGACCTCGTGGGAGCAGTACTTC

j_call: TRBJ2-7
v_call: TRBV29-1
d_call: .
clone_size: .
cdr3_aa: CSVGGSLSYEQYF
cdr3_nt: TGCAGCGTTGGAGGGTCCCTCTCCTACGAGCAGTACTTC

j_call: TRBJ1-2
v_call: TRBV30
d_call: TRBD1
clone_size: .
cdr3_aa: CAWSRSGTASYGYTF
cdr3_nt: TGTGCCTGGTCGCGATCCGGGACAGCGTCCTATGGCTACACCTTC

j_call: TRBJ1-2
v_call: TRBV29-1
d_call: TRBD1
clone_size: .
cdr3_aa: CSVRDREDYGYTF
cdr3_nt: TGCAGCGTCAGGGACAGGGAAGACTATGGCTACACCTTC

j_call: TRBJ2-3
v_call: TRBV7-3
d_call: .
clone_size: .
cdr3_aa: CASSLDYTDTQYF
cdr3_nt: TGTGCCAGCAGCTTAGACTACACAGATACGCAGTATTTT

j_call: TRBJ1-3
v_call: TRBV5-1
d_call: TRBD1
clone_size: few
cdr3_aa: CASSLNPGQTQNTIYF
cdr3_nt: TGCGCCAGCAGCTTGAATCCGGGACAGACACAGAACACCATATATTTT

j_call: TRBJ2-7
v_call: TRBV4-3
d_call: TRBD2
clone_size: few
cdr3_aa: CASSQGLAGEAYEQYF
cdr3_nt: TGCGCCAGCAGCCAGGGACTAGCGGGGGAAGCCTACGAGCAGTACTTC

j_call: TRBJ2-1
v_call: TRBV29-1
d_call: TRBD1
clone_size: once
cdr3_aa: CSVPRQGGIDEQFF
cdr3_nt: TGCAGCGTGCCCAGACAGGGGGGCATCGATGAGCAGTTCTTC

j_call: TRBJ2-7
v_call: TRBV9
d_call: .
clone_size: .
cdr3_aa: CASSVGPEDPEQYF
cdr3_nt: TGTGCCAGCAGCGTAGGGCCCGAAGACCCCGAGCAGTACTTC

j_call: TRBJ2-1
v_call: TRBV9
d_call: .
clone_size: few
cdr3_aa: CASSVVGAEQFF
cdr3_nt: TGTGCCAGCAGCGTAGTTGGAGCCGAGCAGTTCTTC

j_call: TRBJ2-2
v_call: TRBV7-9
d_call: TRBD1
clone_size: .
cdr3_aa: CASRTSDPTGATGELFF
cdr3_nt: TGTGCCAGCAGGACAAGTGACCCGACAGGGGCCACCGGGGAGCTGTTTTTT

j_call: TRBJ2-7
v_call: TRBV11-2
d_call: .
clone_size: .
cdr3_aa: CASSEDTYSYEQYF
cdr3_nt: TGTGCCAGCAGCGAGGACACTTACTCCTACGAGCAGTACTTC

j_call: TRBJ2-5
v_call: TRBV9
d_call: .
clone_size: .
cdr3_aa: CASSVGPLQETQYF
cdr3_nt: TGTGCCAGCAGCGTAGGGCCCTTGCAAGAGACCCAGTACTTC

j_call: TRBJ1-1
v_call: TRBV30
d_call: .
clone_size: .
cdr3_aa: CAWIRGGQGEAFF
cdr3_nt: TGTGCCTGGATTCGGGGCGGCCAAGGTGAAGCTTTCTTT

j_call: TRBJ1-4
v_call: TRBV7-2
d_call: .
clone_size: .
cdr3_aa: CASSIPQGYEEKLFF
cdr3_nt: TGTGCCAGCAGCATACCCCAGGGGTATGAAGAAAAACTGTTTTTT

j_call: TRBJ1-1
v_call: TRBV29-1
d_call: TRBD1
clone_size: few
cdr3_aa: CSSDRGTEAFF
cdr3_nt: TGCAGTTCAGACAGGGGAACTGAAGCTTTCTTT

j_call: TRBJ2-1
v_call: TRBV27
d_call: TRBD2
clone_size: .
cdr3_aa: CASSKGLVGANEQFF
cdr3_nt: TGTGCCAGCAGTAAAGGACTAGTGGGTGCTAATGAGCAGTTCTTC

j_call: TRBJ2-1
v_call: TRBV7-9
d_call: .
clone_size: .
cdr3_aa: CASSFGIRNEQFF
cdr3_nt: TGTGCCAGCAGCTTCGGGATCCGCAATGAGCAGTTCTTC

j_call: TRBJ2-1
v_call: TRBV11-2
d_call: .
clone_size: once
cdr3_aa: CASSLGGAFLEQFF
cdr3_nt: TGTGCCAGCAGCTTAGGGGGGGCGTTTCTGGAGCAGTTCTTC

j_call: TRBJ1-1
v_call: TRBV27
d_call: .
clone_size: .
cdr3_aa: CASSPRGGEYTEAFF
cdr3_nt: TGTGCCAGCAGTCCCCGCGGAGGGGAGTACACTGAAGCTTTCTTT

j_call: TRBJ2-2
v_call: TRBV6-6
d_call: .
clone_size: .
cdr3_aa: CASKMTATAGELFF
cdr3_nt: TGTGCCAGCAAGATGACAGCGACCGCCGGGGAGCTGTTTTTT

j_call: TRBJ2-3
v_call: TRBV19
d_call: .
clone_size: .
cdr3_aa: CASDRGPVAGGTDTQYF
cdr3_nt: TGTGCCAGCGACAGGGGGCCGGTAGCGGGAGGGACAGATACGCAGTATTTT

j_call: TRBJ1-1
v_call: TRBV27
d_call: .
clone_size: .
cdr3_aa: CASSKPGWNTEAFF
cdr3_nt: TGTGCCAGCAGTAAGCCGGGATGGAACACTGAAGCTTTCTTT

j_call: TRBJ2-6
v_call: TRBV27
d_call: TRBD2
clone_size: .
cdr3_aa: CASSLSPGLAEHSGANVLTF
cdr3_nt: TGTGCCAGCAGTTTATCCCCTGGACTAGCGGAGCACTCTGGGGCCAACGTCCTGACTTTC

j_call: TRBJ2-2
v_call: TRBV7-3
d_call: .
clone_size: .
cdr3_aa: CASSLMGDRITGELFF
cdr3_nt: TGTGCCAGCAGCTTAATGGGGGATCGGATCACCGGGGAGCTGTTTTTT

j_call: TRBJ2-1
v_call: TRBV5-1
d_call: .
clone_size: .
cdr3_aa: CASSSADEQFF
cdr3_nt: TGCGCCAGCAGCTCAGCGGATGAGCAGTTCTTC

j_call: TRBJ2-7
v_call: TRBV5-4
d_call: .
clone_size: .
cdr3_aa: CASSLGEYWNYEQYF
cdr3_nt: TGTGCCAGCAGCTTGGGAGAATATTGGAACTACGAGCAGTACTTC

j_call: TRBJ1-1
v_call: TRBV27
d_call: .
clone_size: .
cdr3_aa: CASSRTRNTEAFF
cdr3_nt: TGTGCCAGCAGTCGAACTAGGAACACTGAAGCTTTCTTT

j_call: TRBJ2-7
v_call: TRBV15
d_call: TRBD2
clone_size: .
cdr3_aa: CATSRGGGRYEQYF
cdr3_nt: TGTGCCACCAGCAGAGGCGGGGGACGCTACGAGCAGTACTTC